Listed below are T cell receptor beta chains from one sample, sequenced in a study of blood T cell repertoires in COVID-19. Sequencing was performed with immunoSEQ multiplex PCR; in TCRdb, only in-frame clones are kept and a portion is missing. The sample consists of around 60,000 clones, more than 80% of them appearing once. Material for sequencing was peripheral blood. Receptor source: a woman of 80 years or more with active COVID-19. Both conserved end residues are part of each CDR3. A D gene is named only where the DNA matches it firmly. The size entry is marked missing in some rows and otherwise reads once, few, many or a size class.

TRBD1	TRBJ1-4	NA	TRBV3-1/TRBV3-2	CASSPDRGYGEKLFF	TGTGCCAGCAGCCCGGACAGGGGGTACGGTGAAAAACTGTTTTTT
TRBD2	TRBJ2-3	NA	TRBV6-1	CASSEIAGGPTDTQYF	TGTGCCAGCAGTGAAATAGCGGGGGGGCCAACAGATACGCAGTATTTT
NA	TRBJ2-2	NA	TRBV6-5	CASSYSFRENTGELFF	TGTGCCAGCAGTTACTCTTTCCGAGAGAACACCGGGGAGCTGTTTTTT
TRBD2	TRBJ2-1	NA	TRBV28	CASSKTSSSIFYNEQFF	TGTGCCAGCAGTAAGACTAGCAGCTCAATCTTTTACAATGAGCAGTTCTTC
NA	TRBJ1-5	NA	TRBV28	CASSLRQFDDQPQHF	TGTGCCAGCAGTTTACGACAGTTTGACGATCAGCCCCAGCATTTT
TRBD1	TRBJ2-7	NA	TRBV5-4	CASSGGQGVGPYEQYF	TGTGCCAGCAGCGGCGGACAGGGGGTTGGCCCCTACGAGCAGTACTTC
NA	TRBJ2-3	NA	TRBV20-1	CSASRASASTDTQYF	TGCAGTGCTAGTAGGGCTAGCGCTAGCACAGATACGCAGTATTTT
TRBD2	TRBJ2-1	NA	TRBV11-2	CASSPGLADGEQFF	TGTGCCAGCAGCCCCGGACTAGCCGACGGTGAGCAGTTCTTC
TRBD1	TRBJ1-3	NA	TRBV28	CASNPTGAGNTIYF	TGTGCCAGCAATCCAACAGGGGCTGGAAACACCATATATTTT
TRBD1	TRBJ2-5	once	TRBV6-5	CASSNRGQETQYF	TGTGCCAGCAGTAACAGGGGGCAAGAGACCCAGTACTTC
NA	TRBJ1-4	NA	TRBV2	CASSESGATNEKLFF	TGTGCCAGCAGTGAATCGGGGGCAACTAATGAAAAACTGTTTTTT
TRBD1	TRBJ1-2	once	TRBV18	CASSPPGQINYGYTF	TGTGCCAGCTCACCCCCGGGACAGATAAACTATGGCTACACCTTC
NA	TRBJ2-1	once	TRBV27	CASRTWGVYEQFF	TGTGCCAGCAGGACCTGGGGGGTATATGAGCAGTTCTTC
NA	TRBJ1-4	NA	TRBV7-9	CASSLTEKLFF	TGTGCCAGCAGCTTAACAGAAAAACTGTTTTTT
NA	TRBJ2-1	NA	TRBV11-2	CASSFRGGLSHEQFF	TGTGCCAGCAGCTTTAGGGGGGGCCTAAGCCATGAGCAGTTCTTC
NA	TRBJ1-1	NA	TRBV29-1	CSVRGSSTEAFF	TGCAGCGTTCGGGGGTCTTCCACTGAAGCTTTCTTT
NA	TRBJ1-2	NA	TRBV28	CASSLGLAYGYTF	TGTGCCAGCAGCCTGGGACTCGCCTATGGCTACACCTTC
TRBD2	TRBJ2-2	NA	TRBV28	CASSLASGGTGELFF	TGTGCCAGCAGTTTAGCGAGCGGGGGCACCGGGGAGCTGTTTTTT
TRBD1	TRBJ2-1	NA	TRBV29-1	CSARTGVAINEQFF	TGCAGCGCCCGGACAGGGGTAGCCATCAATGAGCAGTTCTTC
NA	TRBJ2-3	NA	TRBV6-1	CASSEDQVPDTQYF	TGTGCCAGCAGTGAAGACCAGGTCCCAGATACGCAGTATTTT
NA	TRBJ1-6	NA	TRBV6-5	CASSSRGASSPLHF	TGTGCCAGCAGTTCACGCGGGGCTAGCTCACCCCTCCACTTT
NA	TRBJ2-7	NA	TRBV7-2	CASSLIREQYF	TGTGCCAGCAGCTTAATTCGCGAGCAGTACTTC
NA	TRBJ1-5	NA	TRBV5-1	CASSLAGGNQPQHF	TGCGCCAGCAGCTTGGCGGGGGGCAATCAGCCCCAGCATTTT
NA	TRBJ1-4	NA	TRBV27	CASRKRGTTNEKLFF	TGTGCCAGCAGGAAAAGGGGAACAACTAATGAAAAACTGTTTTTT
TRBD2	TRBJ2-5	NA	TRBV27	CASSSLAGGGETQYF	TGTGCCAGCAGTAGCCTAGCGGGAGGGGGAGAGACCCAGTACTTC
TRBD1	TRBJ2-5	NA	TRBV25-1	CASTDRGPAETQYF	TGTGCCAGCACGGACAGGGGGCCAGCAGAGACCCAGTACTTC
TRBD1	TRBJ1-4	NA	TRBV4-1	CASSQDGQGIGKLFF	TGCGCCAGCAGCCAAGATGGACAGGGAATTGGAAAACTGTTTTTT
NA	TRBJ1-2	NA	TRBV6-5	CASSYPGPGGGYTF	TGTGCCAGCAGTTACCCAGGGCCGGGGGGTGGCTACACCTTC
NA	TRBJ2-2	NA	TRBV2	CAGLGSPNTGELFF	TGTGCCGGCCTCGGGTCTCCGAACACCGGGGAGCTGTTTTTT
NA	TRBJ2-7	NA	TRBV5-4	CASSSDIKVYEQYF	TGTGCCAGCAGCTCGGACATAAAAGTCTACGAGCAGTACTTC
NA	TRBJ2-1	NA	TRBV5-1	CASSSSPTEDAYNEQFF	TGCGCCAGCAGCTCTTCCCCGACGGAGGACGCCTACAATGAGCAGTTCTTC
TRBD1	TRBJ1-1	NA	TRBV5-8	CASSFRQGSTEAFF	TGTGCCAGCAGCTTTAGACAGGGCTCCACTGAAGCTTTCTTT
NA	TRBJ1-4	NA	TRBV6-5	CASRSTAQGGKLFF	TGTGCCAGCAGGTCGACGGCCCAAGGAGGGAAACTGTTTTTT
NA	TRBJ2-2	few	TRBV5-1	CASSTHGGDGELFF	TGCGCCAGCAGCACCCACGGAGGGGACGGGGAGCTGTTTTTT
TRBD2	TRBJ2-5	NA	TRBV18	CASSASGGASETQYF	TGTGCCAGCTCAGCGAGCGGGGGGGCCTCGGAGACCCAGTACTTC
NA	TRBJ1-6	once	TRBV6-5	CASNDRNSPLHF	TGTGCCAGCAACGACAGGAATTCACCCCTCCACTTT
NA	TRBJ2-1	NA	TRBV19	CASGPSYNEQFF	TGTGCCAGTGGGCCCTCCTACAATGAGCAGTTCTTC
NA	TRBJ1-5	NA	TRBV28	CASSSYQPQHF	TGTGCCAGCAGTTCGTATCAGCCCCAGCATTTT
NA	TRBJ2-3	NA	TRBV6-5	CASSPREGTQYF	TGTGCCAGCAGTCCCCGAGAGGGCACGCAGTATTTT
NA	TRBJ1-1	NA	TRBV3-1/TRBV3-2	CASSGGPEAFF	TGTGCCAGCAGCGGCGGGCCTGAAGCTTTCTTT
TRBD1	TRBJ2-7	NA	TRBV5-1	CASSLNTGTGAYEQYF	TGCGCCAGCAGTTTAAACACCGGGACAGGGGCCTACGAGCAGTACTTC
NA	TRBJ1-2	NA	TRBV7-2	CASSLDHRNYGYTF	TGTGCCAGCAGCTTAGACCACAGGAACTATGGCTACACCTTC
TRBD2	TRBJ2-3	NA	TRBV19	CASSMLAGGRTQYF	TGTGCCAGTAGTATGCTAGCGGGGGGGCGTACGCAGTATTTT
NA	TRBJ1-3	once	TRBV19	CASSIPQGPLYF	TGTGCCAGTAGTATACCGCAGGGGCCCTTATATTTT
TRBD2	TRBJ2-1	NA	TRBV10-3	CAISDLAGGGLYNEQFF	TGTGCCATCAGTGACCTCGCGGGCGGGGGGCTCTACAATGAGCAGTTCTTC
TRBD1	TRBJ2-7	NA	TRBV28	CASSRSRTGGFGYEQYF	TGTGCCAGCAGCCGATCTCGGACAGGGGGATTCGGGTACGAGCAGTACTTC
NA	TRBJ1-1	NA	TRBV6-1	CASSEWAGIDTEAFF	TGTGCCAGCAGTGAATGGGCAGGTATCGACACTGAAGCTTTCTTT
NA	TRBJ1-1	NA	TRBV6-5	CASSTDLLNTEAFF	TGTGCCAGCAGTACAGACCTTCTGAACACTGAAGCTTTCTTT
TRBD1	TRBJ2-3	NA	TRBV6-6	CASSYLDRFTDTQYF	TGTGCCAGCAGTTACCTGGACAGGTTCACAGATACGCAGTATTTT
TRBD2	TRBJ2-7	NA	TRBV27	CASSLKGLGEQYF	TGTGCCAGCAGTTTAAAGGGACTAGGGGAGCAGTACTTC
TRBD2	TRBJ2-2	once	TRBV18	CASSQLAANTGELFF	TGTGCCAGCTCACAACTAGCGGCGAACACCGGGGAGCTGTTTTTT
TRBD1	TRBJ2-7	NA	TRBV4-2	CASSQDRAGTGAYEQYF	TGTGCCAGCAGCCAAGATCGGGCCGGGACAGGGGCCTACGAGCAGTACTTC
NA	TRBJ2-2	NA	TRBV3-1/TRBV3-2	CASSRPSSTGELFF	TGTGCCAGCAGCCGGCCTAGCTCGACCGGGGAGCTGTTTTTT
TRBD1	TRBJ1-6	NA	TRBV2	CARQGANNNSPLHF	TGTGCCCGACAGGGGGCAAATAATAATTCACCCCTCCACTTT
NA	TRBJ1-4	NA	TRBV9	CASSVVAGSNEKLFF	TGTGCCAGCAGCGTAGTAGCAGGGTCTAATGAAAAACTGTTTTTT
NA	TRBJ2-3	NA	TRBV27	CASSLEGGGQKPDTQYF	TGTGCCAGCAGTCTAGAAGGCGGGGGCCAGAAACCAGATACGCAGTATTTT
TRBD2	TRBJ2-7	NA	TRBV7-9	CASSLGTSGTHEQYF	TGTGCCAGCAGCTTAGGGACTAGCGGGACCCACGAGCAGTACTTC
TRBD2	TRBJ2-7	NA	TRBV7-2	CASSLPRSSSGRDEQYF	TGTGCCAGCAGCTTACCCCGGTCGAGTAGCGGGAGGGACGAGCAGTACTTC
NA	TRBJ1-1	NA	TRBV9	CASSVEPGTEAFF	TGTGCCAGCAGCGTAGAACCGGGTACTGAAGCTTTCTTT